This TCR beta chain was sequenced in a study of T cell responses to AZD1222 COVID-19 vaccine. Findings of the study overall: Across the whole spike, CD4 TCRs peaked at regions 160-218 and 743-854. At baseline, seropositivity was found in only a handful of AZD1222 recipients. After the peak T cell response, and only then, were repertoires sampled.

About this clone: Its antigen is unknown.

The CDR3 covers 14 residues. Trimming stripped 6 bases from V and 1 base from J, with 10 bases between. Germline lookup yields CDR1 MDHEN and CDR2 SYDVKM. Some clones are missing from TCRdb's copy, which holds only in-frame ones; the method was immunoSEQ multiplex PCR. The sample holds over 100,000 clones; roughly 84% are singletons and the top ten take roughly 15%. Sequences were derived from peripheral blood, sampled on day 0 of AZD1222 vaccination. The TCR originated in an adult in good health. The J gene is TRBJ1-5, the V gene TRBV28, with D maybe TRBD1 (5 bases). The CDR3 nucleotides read TGTGCCAGCAGACTCAGGGTAAGCAATCAGCCCCAGCATTTT. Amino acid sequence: CASRLRVSNQPQHF.